The sequence of this T cell receptor beta chain was determined in a study of early T cells in non-severe SARS-CoV-2 infection. Study background: Chains were unpaired, as sequencing was done on bulk RNA from unsorted whole blood.

This CDR3 has 13 residues. Germline V lookup: CDR1 WSHSY, CDR2 SAAADI. The ends were cut back, 3 bases at V and 4 bases at J, with 9 bases in the middle. Unique molecular identifiers tagged individual cDNA molecules. TCRdb re-derived calls from the 5' RACE reads in MiXCR, one entry per CDR3 protein. Of 98,000 or so distinct CDR3 sequences in the sample, roughly 11% were seen once. Sequenced sample: whole blood. The sequence came from an adult who was a healthcare worker with PCR-confirmed SARS-CoV-2 infection or an uninfected control (not recorded which). The chain recombines TRBV10-2 with TRBJ1-2, with D possibly being TRBD1 (5 bases). For the CDR3, the DNA is TGCGCCAGCAGTGACAGGACAACCTATGGCTACACCTTC. Protein product: CASSDRTTYGYTF.